These 16 T cell receptor beta chains originate from one sample sequenced in a study of blood T cell repertoires in COVID-19. Only in-frame clones appear in the TCRdb table, and some are missing; sequencing was by immunoSEQ multiplex PCR. The data contain around 300,000 clones, roughly 89% of them singletons. Sequencing used PBMCs or T cells enriched from blood (not recorded which). The source is a woman aged 40 to 55 who had recovered from COVID-19.

V gene TRBV18 combines with J gene TRBJ1-1, with D perhaps TRBD1 (5 bases). CDR1 KGHSH and CDR2 LQKENI come from the germline V gene. Trimming removed 3 bases from V and 7 bases from J, with 15 bases in between. The CDR3 spans 14 residues. CDR3 bases: TGTGCCAGCTCACCGTGGGCGGGGAGGGGTGAAGCTTTCTTT. Protein product: CASSPWAGRGEAFF. The full variable domain, with the rest looked up from reference TRBV18 and TRBJ1-1, is NAGVMQNPRHLVRRRGQEARLRCSPMKGHSHVYWYRQLPEEGLKFMVYLQKENIIDESGMPKERFSAEFPKEGPSILRIQQVVRGDSAAYFCASSPWAGRGEAFFGQGTRLTVV.

The CDR3 sequence: CASSFNLGLYEQYF. The CDR3 nucleotides read TGCGCCAGCAGCTTTAATTTAGGACTCTACGAGCAGTACTTC. The chain has TRBV5-1 and TRBJ2-7; the D gene is possibly TRBD2 (5 bases). V lost 2 bases to trimming and J lost 3 bases, with 12 bases between them. Germline V gene sequence: CDR1 SGHRS, CDR2 YFSETQ. This CDR3 is built from 14 residues. Full variable domain (missing parts from reference TRBV5-1 and TRBJ2-7): KAGVTQTPRYLIKTRGQQVTLSCSPISGHRSVSWYQQTPGQGLQFLFEYFSETQRNKGNFPGRFSGRQFSNSRSEMNVSTLELGDSALYLCASSFNLGLYEQYFGPGTRLTVT.

V is TRBV29-1 and J is TRBJ1-2; 7 nucleotides line up with TRBD1. The CDR3 has 12 amino acids. The ends lost 6 bases at V and 4 bases at J; junction bases unmatched: 5. The germline V gene encodes CDR1 SQVTM and CDR2 ANQGSEA. The CDR3 spells CSVLQGIYGYTF. The CDR3 bases are TGCAGCGTCCTACAGGGGATCTATGGCTACACCTTC. Complete variable domain (other parts from reference TRBV29-1 and TRBJ1-2): SAVISQKPSRDICQRGTSLTIQCQVDSQVTMMFWYRQQPGQSLTLIATANQGSEATYESGFVIDKFPISRPNLTFSTLTVSNMSPEDSSIYLCSVLQGIYGYTFGSGTRLTVV.

This chain connects TRBV6-4 to TRBJ2-1; perhaps TRBD2 as D (6 bases). The V end lost 6 bases, the J end lost 8 bases, and 14 bases lay between the germline ends. The CDR3 contains 13 residues. Germline values: CDR1 MRHNA, CDR2 SNTAGT. As DNA, the CDR3 is TGTGCCAGCAGCCGGGACTCCCTTGATGAGCAGTTCTTC. Its translation: CASSRDSLDEQFF.

The table lists this clone with a count of one. The CDR3 spells CASSYSMEDAPSYEQYF. CDR3 in DNA: TGTGCCAGCAGTTACTCCATGGAGGACGCCCCTTCCTACGAGCAGTACTTC. J is TRBJ2-7 and V is TRBV6-2 or TRBV6-3; D might be TRBD2 (5 bases). Germline values: CDR1 MNHEY, CDR2 SVGEGT. Trimming removed 0 bases at V and 1 base at J, with 16 bases between. CDR3 length equals 17 residues.

The chain combines TRBV11-2 with TRBJ2-7; D may be TRBD1 (5 bases). CDR3 size: 11 residues. Germline loops: CDR1 SGHAT, CDR2 FQNNGV. V shed 5 bases and J shed 12 bases, with 14 bases lying between them. CDR3 coding DNA: TGTGCCAGCAGCCAAGACAGCTTGGGGTACTTC. This sequence encodes CASSQDSLGYF.

In regard to this clone: An end of the junction does not agree with germline; a read error may underlie this. The gene calls are TRBV5-1 and TRBJ1-1; weak D call: TRBD1 (6 bases). Germline values: CDR1 SGHRS, CDR2 YFSETQ. The CDR3 has 16 residues. The CDR3 region is CASSLGQGSMKTEAFF. The CDR3 coding sequence is TGCGCCAGCAGCTTGGGGCAGGGGAGCATGAAAACTGAAGCTTTCTTT.

CDR3 amino acids: CASSLGGGIIDTQYF. The CDR3 DNA is TGTGCCAGCAGCTTGGGGGGCGGGATTATTGATACGCAGTATTTT. This sequence joins TRBV5-4 and TRBJ2-3; the D gene is possibly TRBD2 (6 bases). Germline V lookup: CDR1 SGHNT, CDR2 YYREEE (reference sequence). The CDR3 spans 15 residues. The V end was cut by 0 bases, the J end by 6 bases, with 14 bases between.

The CDR3, as DNA: TGCAGCGTTGAAGATGGCCAGGGTGGCTACACCTTC. It translates to CSVEDGQGGYTF. The rearrangement uses TRBV29-1 and TRBJ1-2, with D tentatively TRBD1 (5 bases). V lost 0 bases and J 7 bases, leaving 9 bases between the germline ends. Germline V gene sequence: CDR1 SQVTM, CDR2 ANQGSEA. There are 12 residues in the CDR3.

This clone was detected only once. This chain joins TRBV4-1 and TRBJ1-1, with TRBD1 identical over 8 bases. The CDR3 spans 15 residues. Germline V gives CDR1 MGHRA, CDR2 YSYEKL. The trim removed 2 bases at V and 4 bases at J, leaving 6 bases unmatched. The CDR3 protein is CASSQRGTGGTEAFF. The DNA of the CDR3 is TGCGCCAGCAGCCAAAGGGGAACAGGGGGCACTGAAGCTTTCTTT.

The chain recombines TRBV19 with TRBJ2-3, with D perhaps TRBD1 (5 bases). The CDR3 contains 16 residues. V was pared by 2 bases and J by 3 bases, with 15 bases between. Looked up from germline, CDR1 is LNHDA and CDR2 is SQIVND (reference sequence). The CDR3 loop reads CASSIQGRVGTDTQYF. For the CDR3, the DNA is TGTGCCAGTAGTATACAGGGCCGAGTGGGGACAGATACGCAGTATTTT.

V gene TRBV7-9 combines with J gene TRBJ1-4; TRBD1 is a possible D gene (5 bases). CDR1 is SEHNR and CDR2 is FQNEAQ in the germline V gene (reference sequence). The CDR3 is made up of 17 amino acids. Trimming cost V 4 bases and J 8 bases, with 23 bases left between them. The CDR3: CASSSTDGGGKEEKLFF. CDR3 coding DNA: TGTGCCAGCAGCTCAACGGACGGGGGAGGTAAAGAGGAAAAACTGTTTTTT.

This chain connects TRBV5-4 to TRBJ2-5; no firm D call. Germline V lookup: CDR1 SGHNT, CDR2 YYREEE (reference sequence). The CDR3 consists of 14 residues. Trimming took off 4 bases at V and 4 bases at J, with 14 bases between the two ends. CDR3 in DNA: TGTGCCAGCAGCGGAAAAGACGGGTCAGAGACCCAGTACTTC. It is translated as CASSGKDGSETQYF.

This clone was seen only once. This chain links TRBV2 with TRBJ1-2; 12 positions agree with TRBD1. Trimming removed 4 bases from V and 6 bases from J; junction bases left unmatched: 3. The germline gives CDR1 SNHLY, CDR2 FYNNEI. CDR3 length: 14 residues. CDR3 amino acids: CASSGDRGLDGYTF. DNA of the CDR3: TGTGCCAGCAGTGGGGACAGGGGGCTCGATGGCTACACCTTC.

The chain combines TRBV5-6 with TRBJ2-5; D ambiguous. The CDR3 loop spans 15 amino acids. V was shortened by 4 bases and J by 0 bases, with 13 bases between the two germline ends. Germline V gene data show CDR1 as SGHDT and CDR2 as YYEEEE. The CDR3 DNA is TGTGCCAGCAGCCGTGGCCTGTCCCACCAAGAGACCCAGTACTTC. It yields the protein CASSRGLSHQETQYF.

The rearrangement links TRBV4-2 to TRBJ1-1; 8 bases map to TRBD1. Unmatched junction bases numbered 7, after V lost 0 bases and J lost 10 bases. The CDR3 runs 14 residues. The V gene's germline CDR1 is LGHNA and CDR2 YNFKEQ. The CDR3, as DNA: TGTGCCAGCAGCCAAGATGAGGACAGGGTGGTAGCTTTCTTT. Translated, it gives CASSQDEDRVVAFF.